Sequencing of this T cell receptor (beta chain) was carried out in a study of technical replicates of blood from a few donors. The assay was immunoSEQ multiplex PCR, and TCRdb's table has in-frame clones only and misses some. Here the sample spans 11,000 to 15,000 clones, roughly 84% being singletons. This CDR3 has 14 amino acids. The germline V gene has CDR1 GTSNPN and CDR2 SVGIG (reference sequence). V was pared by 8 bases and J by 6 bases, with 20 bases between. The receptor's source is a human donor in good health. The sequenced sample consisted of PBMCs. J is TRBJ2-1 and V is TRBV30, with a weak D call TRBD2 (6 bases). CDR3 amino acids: CAGTRDFGRNEQFF. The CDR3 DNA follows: TGTGCCGGGACCCGGGACTTTGGCCGCAATGAGCAGTTCTTC. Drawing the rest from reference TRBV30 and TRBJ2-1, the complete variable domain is SQTIHQWPATLVQPVGSPLSLECTVEGTSNPNLYWYRQAAGRGLQLLFYSVGIGQISSEVPQNLSASRPQDRQFILSSKKLLLSDSGFYLCAGTRDFGRNEQFFGPGTRLTVL.